Listed here are 24 T cell receptor beta chains from one sample, sequenced in a study of post-analysis software for immune sequencing data. Every TCR beta cDNA library bore unique molecular identifiers. TCRdb re-called the PCR reads through MiXCR, storing one row per CDR3 protein. Among 750,000 to 950,000 distinct CDR3 sequences, under 70% were seen once, and the ten largest hold approximately 4.5%. General observations from the study: Four or five TRBV segments, including TRBV5-6, TRBV5-1 and TRBV20-1, were more frequent in patients than controls.

No cognate antigen is known for these TCRs. The sample comprised blood. The receptors were sampled from a girl aged 5-17 years with multiple sclerosis.

The CDR3 region is CASSAILWGGGPDTQYF. The CDR3 DNA follows: TGTGCCAGCAGCGCCATCCTTTGGGGGGGCGGCCCAGATACGCAGTATTTT. The chain links TRBV5-6 to TRBJ2-3; D perhaps matches TRBD2 (7 bases). The V gene lost 4 bases and the J gene lost 4 bases, with 22 bases spanning the gap. The CDR3 covers 17 residues. The germline CDR1 and CDR2 sequences are SGHDT and YYEEEE.

The V call is TRBV29-1, the J call TRBJ2-3, with 14 bases that match TRBD2. This CDR3 has 15 residues. CDR1 SQVTM and CDR2 ANQGSEA come from the germline V gene. Unmatched junction bases numbered 11, after V lost 4 bases and J lost 11 bases. The CDR3 spells CSVGWTSGGPHKQYF. The CDR3 bases are TGCAGCGTTGGCTGGACTAGCGGGGGGCCACATAAGCAGTATTTT.

This chain connects TRBV10-3 to TRBJ1-2; 8 positions match TRBD1. The CDR3 sequence is 14 residues long. Germline CDR1 ENHRY, CDR2 SYGVKD. J lost 7 bases, V lost 3 bases, and 7 bases had no gene match. In DNA, the CDR3 is TGTGCCATCAGTGACCCGGGACAGGAAATTGGCTACACCTTC. Translating it yields CAISDPGQEIGYTF.

V usage is TRBV3-1 and J usage is TRBJ2-5; D unclear. The DNA end favors TRBJ2-7, so the J call may be wrong. Germline lookup yields CDR1 LGHDT and CDR2 YNNKEL (reference sequence). The CDR3 loop spans 12 amino acids. The CDR3 sequence is CASSQGAVEQYF. In nucleotides, the CDR3 is TGTGCCAGCAGCCAAGGGGCCGTCGAGCAGTACTTC.

The table lists this clonotype with a count of one. The chain links TRBV5-1 to TRBJ2-3; D perhaps matches TRBD2 (6 bases). This CDR3 is 16 amino acids long. V gave up 0 bases and J gave up 3 bases, with 14 bases separating them. Germline V lookup: CDR1 SGHRS, CDR2 YFSETQ. In nucleotides, the CDR3 is TGCGCCAGCAGCTTGGCCTCTACGGGAGATACAGATACGCAGTATTTT. Translating it yields CASSLASTGDTDTQYF.

The J gene is TRBJ2-1, the V gene TRBV5-1; 9 nucleotides line up with TRBD1. Germline CDR1 reads SGHRS; CDR2 reads YFSETQ. V dropped 4 bases and J dropped 4; count of bases not matched to a gene: 12. The CDR3 extends over 17 amino acids. In DNA, the CDR3 is TGCGCCAGCAGCGCTCCCCAACAGGGGGCGGCGTACAATGAGCAGTTCTTC. This codes for CASSAPQQGAAYNEQFF.

The table lists this clonotype with a few counts. V and J are TRBV20-1 and TRBJ2-1, with 12 nucleotides matching TRBD2. This CDR3 has 14 amino acids. The J segment lost 6 bases and the V segment lost 6 bases, leaving 6 bases of the junction unmatched. CDR1 and CDR2 (germline): DFQATT, SNEGSKA (reference sequence). The CDR3 nucleotides are TGCAGTGCGTTGACTAGCGGGAGACTCAATGAGCAGTTCTTC. Amino acids: CSALTSGRLNEQFF.

This clonotype has a handful of counts. This chain connects TRBV5-1 to TRBJ2-1; D perhaps matches TRBD1 (6 bases). Trimming stripped 3 bases from V and 8 bases from J, with 15 bases between. Germline assignment: CDR1 SGHRS and CDR2 YFSETQ. This CDR3 region has 14 residues. The CDR3 sequence is CASSSPGQFDEQFF. CDR3 nucleotide sequence: TGCGCCAGCAGCTCGCCGGGACAATTCGATGAGCAGTTCTTC.

The CDR3 DNA is TGCAGTGCTAGAGATCTATTGCACCCGACAGGCTCCTACGAGCAGTACTTC. Its protein is CSARDLLHPTGSYEQYF. The gene calls are TRBV20-1 and TRBJ2-7; a weak D match, TRBD1 (6 bases). V gave up 0 bases and J gave up 0 bases, with 18 bases separating them. Germline CDR1 reads DFQATT; CDR2 reads SNEGSKA (reference sequence). The length of the CDR3 is 17 residues.

This clonotype has just a few counts. V gene TRBV20-1 combines with J gene TRBJ2-5; maybe TRBD2 (6 bases). Germline V gene sequence: CDR1 DFQATT, CDR2 SNEGSKA (reference sequence). This CDR3 contains 15 residues. V lost 6 bases and J 0 bases, leaving 17 bases between the germline ends. This CDR3 is CSAFSLAEYQETQYF. DNA of the CDR3: TGCAGTGCCTTCTCACTAGCAGAGTACCAAGAGACCCAGTACTTC.

This clonotype has more than one count but fewer than ten. The chain joins TRBV29-1 to TRBJ1-1; 7 nucleotides align to TRBD1. The J segment lost 4 bases and the V segment lost 7 bases, leaving 6 bases of the junction unmatched. CDR1 and CDR2 (germline): SQVTM, ANQGSEA. The CDR3 extends over 12 amino acids. The chain's CDR3 is CSGRQGATEAFF. The CDR3 nucleotides read TGCAGCGGCCGACAGGGTGCCACTGAAGCTTTCTTT.

The chain has TRBV5-1 and TRBJ2-7; D may match TRBD1 or TRBD2 (5 bases each). Germline-derived CDR1 and CDR2 are SGHRS and YFSETQ. The V end lost 0 bases, the J end lost 0 bases, and 13 bases lay between the germline ends. The CDR3 consists of 16 residues. In nucleotides, the CDR3 is TGCGCCAGCAGCTTGGCCGGGGCGCCGCACTCCTACGAGCAGTACTTC. Its protein product is CASSLAGAPHSYEQYF.

This clonotype was seen once. V and J are TRBV3-1 and TRBJ1-2; no clear D. The CDR3 has 13 residues. Germline loops: CDR1 LGHDT, CDR2 YNNKEL (reference sequence). V was cut by 4 bases and J by 4 bases, with 10 bases left in between. CDR3 protein: CASSPPVGYGYTF. The CDR3 DNA is TGTGCCAGCAGCCCGCCTGTCGGCTATGGCTACACCTTC.

This clonotype has ten or more counts. The gene calls are TRBV10-3 and TRBJ2-3; 10 nucleotides agree with TRBD2. Germline CDR1 reads ENHRY; CDR2 reads SYGVKD. This CDR3 contains 17 residues. V shed 6 bases, J shed 2 bases, and the junction held 11 bases outside the gene matches. The CDR3 loop reads CAISASSGSGNTDTQYF. Written as DNA, the CDR3 is TGTGCCATCAGCGCATCTAGCGGGAGTGGCAACACAGATACGCAGTATTTT.

The chain recombines TRBV10-3 with TRBJ2-7; 8 bases map to TRBD2. V was clipped by 6 bases and J by 1 base; unmatched bases: 8. This CDR3 contains 15 residues. Germline CDR1 is ENHRY and CDR2 is SYGVKD. CDR3 bases: TGTGCCATCAGGAAGACTAGCGTGTCGTCCTACGAGCAGTACTTC. Its translation is CAIRKTSVSSYEQYF.

The genes are TRBV9 and TRBJ2-1, with D tentatively TRBD2 (5 bases). Germline lookup yields CDR1 SGDLS and CDR2 YYNGEE. Trimming cost V 5 bases and J 7 bases, with 10 bases left between them. The CDR3 has 12 residues. The CDR3 DNA reads as TGTGCCAGCAGTCCTAGCTGGAATGAGCAGTTCTTC. Protein sequence: CASSPSWNEQFF. The complete variable domain, with remaining parts taken from reference TRBV9 and TRBJ2-1, reads DSGVTQTPKHLITATGQRVTLRCSPRSGDLSVYWYQQSLDQGLQFLIQYYNGEERAKGNILERFSAQQFPDLHSELNLSSLELGDSALYFCASSPSWNEQFFGPGTRLTVL.

The table lists this clonotype with a few counts. The genes are TRBV20-1 and TRBJ2-4, with D perhaps TRBD2 (5 bases). CDR1 is DFQATT, CDR2 SNEGSKA, per germline (reference sequence). Deletions cut 6 bases from V and 9 bases from J, with 24 bases between. The CDR3 runs to 15 residues. CDR3: CSAKMGYGEVGIQYF. CDR3 DNA sequence: TGCAGTGCCAAGATGGGCTACGGGGAAGTCGGCATTCAGTACTTC.

This clonotype was seen many times. The rearrangement joins TRBV6-5 to TRBJ2-5; 9 positions match TRBD1. The CDR3 sequence is 15 residues long. Trimming cost V 6 bases and J 2 bases; bases outside gene matches: 7. Germline V gene data show CDR1 as MNHEY and CDR2 as SVGAGI. CDR3 in amino acids: CASSWDRAGQETQYF. Here the CDR3 DNA reads TGTGCCAGCAGCTGGGACAGGGCCGGACAAGAGACCCAGTACTTC.

This rearrangement joins TRBV5-1 to TRBJ1-4; 7 bases fit TRBD1. Germline loops: CDR1 SGHRS, CDR2 YFSETQ. V was clipped by 8 bases and J by 7 bases; unmatched bases: 11. The CDR3 is made up of 14 amino acids. The CDR3: CASKTGTAPEKLFF. The DNA for the CDR3 is TGCGCCAGTAAAACCGGGACAGCCCCTGAAAAACTGTTTTTT.

CDR3 in DNA: TGTGCCAGCAGCTCCGTTTGGCGGGAGACGGACGAGCAGTACTTC. Amino acid sequence: CASSSVWRETDEQYF. This chain connects TRBV7-9 to TRBJ2-7; 7 positions match TRBD2. Germline CDR1 SEHNR, CDR2 FQNEAQ (reference sequence). This CDR3 contains 15 residues. The ends lost 4 bases at V and 5 bases at J; junction bases unmatched: 11.

In its sample, this clonotype was seen once. The chain joins TRBV20-1 to TRBJ2-1; 8 bases fit TRBD1. From germline, CDR1 is DFQATT and CDR2 SNEGSKA (reference sequence). V trimming: 0 bases; J trimming: 6 bases; junction bases outside the gene matches: 10. CDR3 length: 16 amino acids. This chain's CDR3 is CSARDPSRTGGNEQFF. In DNA, the CDR3 is TGCAGTGCTAGAGATCCCTCCCGTACAGGGGGCAATGAGCAGTTCTTC.

The chain links TRBV7-9 to TRBJ1-1; D is uncertain. V lost 3 bases and J lost 1, with 15 bases in between. The CDR3 extends over 16 amino acids. Germline V gives CDR1 SEHNR, CDR2 FQNEAQ (reference sequence). The CDR3 loop is CASSLGQMETNTEAFF. DNA for the CDR3: TGTGCCAGCAGCTTGGGTCAGATGGAGACGAACACTGAAGCTTTCTTT.

This clonotype was observed a handful of times. The rearrangement uses TRBV10-3 and TRBJ2-1; 9 bases align to TRBD2. After removal of 4 bases from V and 6 bases from J, the junction contained 7 bases not matched to a gene. The CDR3 covers 15 residues. Germline CDR1 is ENHRY and CDR2 is SYGVKD. The CDR3 loop reads CAISVGGTSFNEQFF. CDR3 in DNA: TGTGCCATCAGTGTTGGGGGGACTAGCTTCAATGAGCAGTTCTTC.

This chain joins TRBV9 and TRBJ2-1; 9 bases line up with TRBD2. Germline V lookup: CDR1 SGDLS, CDR2 YYNGEE. This CDR3 is 16 amino acids long. The V segment lost 4 bases and the J segment 6 bases; nucleotides outside the gene matches: 11. The CDR3 DNA is TGTGCCAGCAGCCTAGTGGTGGCGGGAGGGTCCAATGAGCAGTTCTTC. Protein: CASSLVVAGGSNEQFF.